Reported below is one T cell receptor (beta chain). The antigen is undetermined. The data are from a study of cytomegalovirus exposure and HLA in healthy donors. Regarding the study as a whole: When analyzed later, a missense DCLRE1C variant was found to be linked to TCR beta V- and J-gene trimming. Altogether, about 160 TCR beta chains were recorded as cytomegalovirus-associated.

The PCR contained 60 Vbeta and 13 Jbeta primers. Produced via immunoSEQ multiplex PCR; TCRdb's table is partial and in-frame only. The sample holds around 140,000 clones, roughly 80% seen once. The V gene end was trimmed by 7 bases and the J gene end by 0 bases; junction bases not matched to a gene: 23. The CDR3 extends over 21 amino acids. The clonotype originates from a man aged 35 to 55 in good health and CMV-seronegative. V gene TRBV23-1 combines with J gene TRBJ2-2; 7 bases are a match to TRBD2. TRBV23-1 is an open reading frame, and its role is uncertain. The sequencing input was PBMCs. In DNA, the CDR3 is TGCGCCAGCACCCCTGGGGGGGTGAGACGAAGGAGATCCCCGAACACCGGGGAGCTGTTTTTT. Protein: CASTPGGVRRRRSPNTGELFF.